One T cell receptor (beta chain) is described in this entry. This sample was included in a study of radiotherapy plus CTLA-4 blockade in lung cancer. The CDR3 consists of 14 residues. With 2 bases removed from V and 4 bases from J, the gap between germline ends came to 11 bases. Looked up from germline, CDR1 is ENHRY and CDR2 is SYGVKD. Only in-frame clones appear in the TCRdb table, and some are missing; sequencing was by immunoSEQ multiplex PCR. The sample gives 100,000 to 150,000 clones, about four fifths of which show up once; about 5% is in the top ten. This sequence originates from a human donor with non-small cell lung cancer who had a partial response to radiotherapy plus ipilimumab. The chain couples TRBV10-3 to TRBJ2-5; TRBD2 is a possible D gene (6 bases). The specimen comprised peripheral blood, sampled from a patient treated with radiotherapy plus ipilimumab. CDR3 bases: TGTGCCATCAGTGAGGCGGAGGGGCGAGAGACCCAGTACTTC. Residues: CAISEAEGRETQYF.